The entry below gives a single T cell receptor (beta chain) sequence along with its context. This record comes from a study of T-cell memory formation after mild COVID-19. CDR1 is DFQATT and CDR2 is SNEGSKA in the germline V gene (reference sequence). Between the trimmed V and J ends, which lost 0 bases and 5 bases, there was a span of 8 bases. The CDR3 runs to 12 residues. Each CDR3 protein is one row after TCRdb ran MiXCR on the 5' RACE reads. The profile shows over 350,000 distinct CDR3 sequences, 20% to 25% of them singletons. The chain carries TRBV20-1 and TRBJ2-7; tentatively, D is TRBD2 (5 bases). The origin of this receptor is an adult woman who had mild COVID-19 (a few samples of this study predate the infection). Cell type and time point are not known. Specimen: PBMCs or a T cell subset sorted from them (not recorded which). This CDR3 is CSARDLAHEQYF. The CDR3, as DNA: TGCAGTGCTAGAGATCTAGCCCACGAGCAGTACTTC.